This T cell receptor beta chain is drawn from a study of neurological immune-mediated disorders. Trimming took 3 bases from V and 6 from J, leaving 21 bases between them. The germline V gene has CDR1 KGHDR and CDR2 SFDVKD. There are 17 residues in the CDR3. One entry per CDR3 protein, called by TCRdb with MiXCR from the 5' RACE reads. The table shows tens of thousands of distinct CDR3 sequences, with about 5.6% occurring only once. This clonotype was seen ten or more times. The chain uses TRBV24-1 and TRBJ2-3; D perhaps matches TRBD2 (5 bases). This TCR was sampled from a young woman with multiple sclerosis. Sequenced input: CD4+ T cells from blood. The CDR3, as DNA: TGTGCCACCAGTGATCCTTACCCGGGATCCGACGCGGATACGCAGTATTTT. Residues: CATSDPYPGSDADTQYF.